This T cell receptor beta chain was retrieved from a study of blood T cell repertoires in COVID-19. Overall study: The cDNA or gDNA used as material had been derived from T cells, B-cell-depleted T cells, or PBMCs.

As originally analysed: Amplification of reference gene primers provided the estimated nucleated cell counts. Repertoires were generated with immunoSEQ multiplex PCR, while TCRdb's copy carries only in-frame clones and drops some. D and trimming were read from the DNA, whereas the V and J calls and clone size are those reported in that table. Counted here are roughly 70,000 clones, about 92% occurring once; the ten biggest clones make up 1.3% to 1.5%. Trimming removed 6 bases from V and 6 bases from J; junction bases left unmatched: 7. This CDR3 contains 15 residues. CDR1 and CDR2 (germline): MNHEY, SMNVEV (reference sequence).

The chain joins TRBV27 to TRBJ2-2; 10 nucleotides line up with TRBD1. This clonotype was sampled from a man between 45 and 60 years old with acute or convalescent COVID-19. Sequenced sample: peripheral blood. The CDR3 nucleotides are TGTGCCAGCAGCCGTCCGGGACAGGGGCCCGGGGAGCTGTTTTTT. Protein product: CASSRPGQGPGELFF.